One sample yielded the 21 T cell receptor beta chains listed below, sequenced in a study of cytomegalovirus exposure and HLA in healthy donors. This table comes from immunoSEQ multiplex PCR, and its TCRdb copy is limited to in-frame clones, with some not included. The sample has 55,000 to 80,000 clones; 90% to 95% are singletons. Sequenced: PBMCs. These receptors all come from a young man in good health and CMV-seronegative.

V gene TRBV27 combines with J gene TRBJ1-4; TRBD1 matches 7 bases. The CDR3 contains 14 residues. V lost 2 bases to trimming and J lost 8 bases; unmatched junction nucleotides: 5. The V gene's germline CDR1 is MNHEY and CDR2 SMNVEV (reference sequence). CDR3: CASSLETGSEKLFF. The CDR3 DNA is TGTGCCAGCAGTTTAGAGACAGGGTCGGAAAAACTGTTTTTT. Based on the CDR3 plus reference TRBV27 and TRBJ1-4, the full variable domain is EAQVTQNPRYLITVTGKKLTVTCSQNMNHEYMSWYRQDPGLGLRQIYYSMNVEVTDKGDVPEGYKVSRKEKRNFPLILESPSPNQTSLYFCASSLETGSEKLFFGSGTQLSVL.

This sequence joins TRBV7-3 and TRBJ2-1; D is unresolved. V lost 6 bases, J lost 8 bases, and 17 bases lay in between. Germline values: CDR1 SGHTA, CDR2 FQGTGA. This CDR3 has 14 residues. The CDR3 sequence: CASREQPGSDEQFF. CDR3 coding DNA: TGTGCCAGCAGGGAACAACCGGGTTCCGATGAGCAGTTCTTC.

Written as DNA, the CDR3 is TGTGCCAGTAGTATAGTCTCTGGGGACAGGGGCTACAATGAGCAGTTCTTC. Translation: CASSIVSGDRGYNEQFF. The chain carries TRBV19 and TRBJ2-1; 10 nucleotides align to TRBD1. The CDR3 has 17 residues. Per the germline V gene, CDR1 is LNHDA and CDR2 is SQIVND (reference sequence). The ends lost 1 base at V and 3 bases at J; junction bases unmatched: 6. Full variable domain (missing parts from reference TRBV19 and TRBJ2-1): DGGITQSPKYLFRKEGQNVTLSCEQNLNHDAMYWYRQDPGQGLRLIYYSQIVNDFQKGDIAEGYSVSREKKESFPLTVTSAQKNPTAFYLCASSIVSGDRGYNEQFFGPGTRLTVL.

This clone occurred once. The chain carries TRBV27 and TRBJ1-1, with 7 bases identical to TRBD1. The CDR3 extends over 14 amino acids. The V segment lost 7 bases and the J segment 3 bases; nucleotides outside the gene matches: 8. CDR1 and CDR2 from the germline V gene are MNHEY and SMNVEV (reference sequence). The CDR3 here is CASKHRGRDTEAFF. CDR3 nucleotide sequence: TGTGCCAGCAAACACAGGGGCAGGGACACTGAAGCTTTCTTT.

This CDR3 reads CASSARTGEGREQYF. CDR3 bases: TGTGCCAGCAGCGCCCGGACAGGGGAAGGAAGGGAGCAGTACTTC. The V and J genes are TRBV7-8 and TRBJ2-7; 9 bases fit TRBD1. Germline V gene data show CDR1 as SGHVS and CDR2 as FQNEAQ. J lost 7 bases, V lost 5 bases, and 12 bases had no gene match. This CDR3 has 15 residues.

The genes are TRBV6-1 and TRBJ2-3, with TRBD1 matching 7 bases. The V and J ends lost 5 bases and 1 base, in that order; junction bases with no gene match: 6. The CDR3 has 15 amino acids. CDR1 and CDR2 from the germline V gene are MNHNS and SASEGT. The CDR3 DNA sequence: TGTGCCAGCAGTTCGGGGACAGACGGCACAGATACGCAGTATTTT. As protein: CASSSGTDGTDTQYF.

This clone has just one count. The V call is TRBV7-9, the J call TRBJ2-2; D is unclear. The CDR3 runs 12 residues. V was cut by 2 bases and J by 6 bases, with 4 bases left in between. Germline-derived CDR1 and CDR2 are SEHNR and FQNEAQ (reference sequence). CDR3 loop: CASSLSAGELFF. Here the CDR3 DNA reads TGTGCCAGCAGCTTATCCGCCGGGGAGCTGTTTTTT.

The V call is TRBV28, the J call TRBJ2-5, with 8 bases aligning to TRBD1. The germline gives CDR1 MDHEN, CDR2 SYDVKM. The CDR3 has 12 residues. The J segment lost 5 bases and the V segment lost 8 bases, leaving 4 bases of the junction unmatched. The CDR3 region is CASYRQGETQYF. DNA for the CDR3: TGTGCCAGCTACCGACAGGGGGAGACCCAGTACTTC.

The CDR3 DNA reads as TGCGCCAGCAGCCACAGGCGTGGCGGGGGGATAACAGATACGCAGTATTTT. Translated: CASSHRRGGGITDTQYF. This sequence joins TRBV5-1 and TRBJ2-3; 8 bases line up with TRBD2. With V trimmed by 4 bases and J by 3 bases, 13 bases remained unmatched. CDR3 length equals 17 residues. CDR1 SGHRS and CDR2 YFSETQ come from the germline V gene.

V gene TRBV14 combines with J gene TRBJ2-3; the D gene is possibly TRBD2 (6 bases). Germline CDR1 and CDR2: SGHDN and FVKESK. There are 15 residues in the CDR3. V lost 1 base and J 2 bases, leaving 10 bases between the germline ends. In DNA, the CDR3 is TGTGCCAGCAGCCAAGCGGGACTTCACACAGATACGCAGTATTTT. This codes for CASSQAGLHTDTQYF. Using reference TRBV14 and TRBJ2-3 for the parts outside the CDR3, the full variable domain is EAGVTQFPSHSVIEKGQTVTLRCDPISGHDNLYWYRRVMGKEIKFLLHFVKESKQDESGMPNNRFLAERTGGTYSTLKVQPAELEDSGVYFCASSQAGLHTDTQYFGPGTRLTVL.

This clone has only one observation. The chain is built from TRBV30 and TRBJ1-2; perhaps TRBD1 as D (6 bases). V lost 5 bases, J lost 7 bases, and 17 bases lay in between. Germline V gives CDR1 GTSNPN, CDR2 SVGIG (reference sequence). This CDR3 is built from 13 residues. The CDR3 loop reads CAWGQPQGGGYTF. CDR3 nucleotides: TGTGCCTGGGGACAGCCCCAAGGGGGTGGCTACACCTTC.

The rearrangement links TRBV10-3 to TRBJ1-6; 11 positions agree with TRBD1. V lost 2 bases to trimming and J lost 6 bases; unmatched junction nucleotides: 0. From germline, CDR1 is ENHRY and CDR2 SYGVKD. The CDR3 has 15 residues. The CDR3 DNA reads TGTGCCATCAGTGAGGGACAGGGGGCTAATTCACCCCTCCACTTT. It yields the protein CAISEGQGANSPLHF.

J is TRBJ2-7 and V is TRBV18; 9 bases fit TRBD1. Trimming took 3 bases from V and 7 from J; bases not matched to a gene: 4. The germline CDR1 and CDR2 sequences are KGHSH and LQKENI. This CDR3 is built from 13 residues. CDR3 DNA sequence: TGTGCCAGCTCACCCTCGACAGGGGGGGAGCAGTACTTC. It codes for CASSPSTGGEQYF.

This clone was seen a few times. The chain has TRBV7-6 and TRBJ2-1; D is undetermined. The V end was cut by 3 bases, the J end by 6 bases, with 9 bases between. The CDR3 sequence is 13 residues long. Looked up from germline, CDR1 is SGHVS and CDR2 is FNYEAQ. CDR3 coding DNA: TGTGCCAGCAGCTTCTCTGGCATCAATGAGCAGTTCTTC. Translated, it gives CASSFSGINEQFF. The full variable domain, with the rest looked up from reference TRBV7-6 and TRBJ2-1, is GAGVSQSPRYKVTKRGQDVALRCDPISGHVSLYWYRQALGQGPEFLTYFNYEAQQDKSGLPNDRFSAERPEGSISTLTIQRTEQRDSAMYRCASSFSGINEQFFGPGTRLTVL.

This chain links TRBV28 with TRBJ1-5; 10 bases are shared with TRBD1. This CDR3 spans 16 amino acids. V shed 3 bases, J shed 1 base, and the junction held 3 bases outside the gene matches. Germline V gives CDR1 MDHEN, CDR2 SYDVKM. The DNA of the CDR3 is TGTGCCAGCAGTTTGCGGACAGGGGGAAGCAATCAGCCCCAGCATTTT. Translation gives CASSLRTGGSNQPQHF.

The genes are TRBV18 and TRBJ1-1, with 9 positions matching TRBD1. Trimming removed 2 bases from V and 4 bases from J; junction bases left unmatched: 5. The CDR3 runs to 15 residues. CDR1 is KGHSH, CDR2 LQKENI, per germline. The CDR3 spells CASSPKQGASTEAFF. CDR3 DNA sequence: TGTGCCAGCTCACCAAAACAGGGGGCGAGCACTGAAGCTTTCTTT.

The V call is TRBV5-1, the J call TRBJ2-5; 8 bases are shared with TRBD2. Unmatched junction bases numbered 12, after V lost 4 bases and J lost 4 bases. Germline V lookup: CDR1 SGHRS, CDR2 YFSETQ. The CDR3 length is 16 residues. The CDR3 coding sequence is TGCGCCAGCAGCCGTTTCTCGGGGGGGGCCGGAGAGACCCAGTACTTC. This encodes CASSRFSGGAGETQYF. The full variable domain, with the rest looked up from reference TRBV5-1 and TRBJ2-5, is KAGVTQTPRYLIKTRGQQVTLSCSPISGHRSVSWYQQTPGQGLQFLFEYFSETQRNKGNFPGRFSGRQFSNSRSEMNVSTLELGDSALYLCASSRFSGGAGETQYFGPGTRLLVL.

The chain uses TRBV2 and TRBJ2-3, with TRBD1 matching 7 bases. This CDR3 is built from 17 residues. In germline, CDR1 is SNHLY, CDR2 FYNNEI. V was pared by 0 bases and J by 2 bases, with 8 bases of the junction left unmatched. The CDR3 region is CASSEARQGWATDTQYF. Written as DNA, the CDR3 is TGTGCCAGCAGTGAAGCTCGACAGGGATGGGCCACAGATACGCAGTATTTT.

The rearrangement uses TRBV10-3 and TRBJ1-1; D call uncertain. In germline, CDR1 is ENHRY, CDR2 SYGVKD. The CDR3 is 12 amino acids. V was cut by 7 bases and J by 1 base, with 7 bases left in between. CDR3 DNA: TGTGCCATCATGGGCCCGAACACTGAAGCTTTCTTT. Translated: CAIMGPNTEAFF.

This chain connects TRBV19 to TRBJ2-7; D gene unclear. Germline V CDR1 and CDR2: LNHDA, SQIVND (reference sequence). The CDR3 is made up of 14 amino acids. The ends were cut back, 1 base at V and 3 bases at J, with 10 bases in the middle. The DNA for the CDR3 is TGTGCCAGTAGTATAGGCGCAGGCCTCTACGAGCAGTACTTC. It codes for CASSIGAGLYEQYF. The whole variable domain, filled in from reference TRBV19 and TRBJ2-7, reads DGGITQSPKYLFRKEGQNVTLSCEQNLNHDAMYWYRQDPGQGLRLIYYSQIVNDFQKGDIAEGYSVSREKKESFPLTVTSAQKNPTAFYLCASSIGAGLYEQYFGPGTRLTVT.

The chain uses TRBV9 and TRBJ2-2; TRBD1 agrees at 12 bases. The CDR3 is 18 amino acids. J gave up 6 bases and V 1 base, and 10 bases lay outside the gene matches. CDR1 is SGDLS and CDR2 is YYNGEE in the germline V gene. CDR3 bases: TGTGCCAGCAGCGTATCCCGGGACAGGGGGCGAGGGTCCGGGGAGCTGTTTTTT. Its translation: CASSVSRDRGRGSGELFF.